The 22 T cell receptor beta chains presented below share a single source sample, sequenced in a study of T cells in Graves' hyperthyroidism and ophthalmopathy. TCR beta CDR3 regions were amplified from RNA. Initially, a first-round RT-PCR of the TCR CDR3 employed the HTBI primer set. MiXCR, applied by TCRdb to the multiplex PCR reads, yields one record per CDR3 protein. The table has around 370,000 distinct CDR3 sequences, less than 20% seen once. Specimen: blood. All receptors derive from a man aged 18 to 30 with Graves' ophthalmopathy.

This clonotype occurred many times. V usage is TRBV12-3 or TRBV12-4 and J usage is TRBJ2-5, with D perhaps TRBD2 (6 bases). V was cut by 0 bases and J by 5 bases, with 10 bases left in between. The CDR3 totals 14 residues. The CDR3 loop reads CASSLATSTETQYF. The CDR3 DNA is TGTGCCAGCAGTTTAGCCACTAGCACGGAGACCCAGTACTTC.

The chain links TRBV12-3 or TRBV12-4 to TRBJ1-1; no clear D gene. This CDR3 is built from 13 residues. Trimming cost V 5 bases and J 1 base, with 8 bases left between them. CDR3 amino acids: CASSTHQNTEAFF. The CDR3 coding sequence is TGTGCCAGCAGTACCCACCAGAACACTGAAGCTTTCTTT.

The chain uses TRBV28 and TRBJ2-4; no definite D call. Germline CDR1 and CDR2: MDHEN and SYDVKM. V gave up 5 bases and J gave up 1 base, with 9 bases separating them. The CDR3 is made up of 14 amino acids. As DNA, the CDR3 is TGTGCCAGCAGTCTCCCCGGGGCCAAAAACATTCAGTACTTC. This encodes CASSLPGAKNIQYF.

As for this clonotype: A read error may explain this, as a much larger clone is one base away. Since the CDR3 does not end with the conserved phenylalanine or tryptophan, this likely comes from a read error. This chain links TRBV10-3 with TRBJ1-1; D possibly corresponds to TRBD1 (6 bases). The CDR3 totals 16 residues. V shed 8 bases and J shed 0 bases, with 19 bases lying between them. From germline, CDR1 is ENHRY and CDR2 SYGVKD. The CDR3 bases are TGTGCCATCTCTTCGGGGGCAGGGAGGATGAACACTGAAGCTTTCCTT. Its translation: CAISSGAGRMNTEAFL.

This clonotype was observed at least ten times. The chain has TRBV7-2 and TRBJ2-4; D is uncertain. CDR1 is SGHTA, CDR2 FQGNSA, per germline. V dropped 2 bases and J dropped 5 bases, with 10 bases sitting between them. There are 14 residues in the CDR3. This chain's CDR3 is CASSLIGLENIQYF. CDR3 in DNA: TGTGCCAGCAGCTTAATAGGCTTGGAAAACATTCAGTACTTC.

This clonotype was found many times. This chain connects TRBV3-1 to TRBJ2-1; D is undetermined. Trimming cost V 3 bases and J 4 bases, with 16 bases left between them. Germline values: CDR1 LGHDT, CDR2 YNNKEL (reference sequence). The CDR3 sequence is 16 residues long. DNA for the CDR3: TGTGCCAGCAGCCAGGATACACGGGTCCAATACAATGAGCAGTTCTTC. This codes for CASSQDTRVQYNEQFF.

This clonotype was counted many times. V and J are TRBV19 and TRBJ1-1; no clear D gene. Deletions cut 0 bases from V and 4 bases from J, with 9 bases between. The V gene's germline CDR1 is LNHDA and CDR2 SQIVND (reference sequence). The length of the CDR3 is 14 residues. CDR3 protein: CASSIDRGGTEAFF. The CDR3 region has the DNA TGTGCCAGTAGTATAGATCGGGGAGGCACTGAAGCTTTCTTT.

This chain joins TRBV27 and TRBJ2-7, with D possibly being TRBD1 or TRBD2 (5 bases each). The V and J ends lost 8 bases and 4 bases respectively, with 15 bases between them. The CDR3 totals 13 residues. Germline loops: CDR1 MNHEY, CDR2 SMNVEV (reference sequence). The CDR3 sequence is CASGWGGGYEQYF. CDR3 nucleotides: TGTGCCAGCGGCTGGGGTGGGGGATACGAGCAGTACTTC.

To note about this clonotype: This may be a read error: a much more frequent sequence differs by one nucleotide. The chain couples TRBV2 to TRBJ2-5; possibly TRBD1 or TRBD2 for D (5 bases each). Germline V gene sequence: CDR1 SNHLY, CDR2 FYNNEI. V was pared by 6 bases and J by 0 bases, with 11 bases between. CDR3 length: 14 amino acids. The CDR3 nucleotides are TGTGCCAGCAGAGGAGAGGGGCACCAAGAGACCCAGTACTTC. It translates to CASRGEGHQETQYF.

This clonotype appeared many times. V gene TRBV15 combines with J gene TRBJ1-2; tentative D call: TRBD1 (6 bases). The V and J ends lost 3 bases and 8 bases respectively, with 19 bases between them. CDR3 length equals 15 residues. Germline V gene lookup returns CDR1 LNHNV and CDR2 YYDKDF (reference sequence). The CDR3 loop is CATSSLTDRLEGYTF. The CDR3 DNA reads TGTGCCACCAGCAGCCTTACCGACAGGCTAGAGGGCTACACCTTC.

This clonotype was recorded many times. The chain recombines TRBV12-3 or TRBV12-4 with TRBJ2-3; D is possibly TRBD1 or TRBD2 (6 bases each). The CDR3 extends over 15 amino acids. V lost 8 bases, J lost 8 bases, and 23 bases lay in between. The CDR3: CASFSGGRGGPTQYF. CDR3 DNA: TGTGCCAGCTTTTCCGGGGGCAGGGGAGGTCCTACGCAGTATTTT.

This clonotype was seen many times. The V call is TRBV7-2, the J call TRBJ2-3, with D uncertain. In germline, CDR1 is SGHTA, CDR2 FQGNSA. The germline V and J ends were trimmed by 2 bases and 0 bases, with 6 bases remaining between them. This CDR3 contains 14 residues. The CDR3 reads CASSLRLSTDTQYF. The CDR3 DNA reads as TGTGCCAGCAGCTTAAGGTTGAGCACAGATACGCAGTATTTT.

This clonotype appeared a few times. The chain joins TRBV9 to TRBJ2-3, with D perhaps assigned TRBD1 or TRBD2 (5 bases each). The CDR3 is 16 amino acids. Trimming shortened V by 3 bases and J by 4 bases, and 18 bases separated the two germline ends. Germline CDR1 is SGDLS and CDR2 is YYNGEE. CDR3 DNA sequence: TGTGCCAGCAGCGCCTCCGGGGCCGCAAGGGCAGATACGCAGTATTTT. Translation: CASSASGAARADTQYF.

This clonotype was observed a handful of times. This chain uses TRBV7-6 with TRBJ1-1; D is uncertain. V was cut by 0 bases and J by 1 base, with 9 bases left in between. This CDR3 has 15 amino acids. Germline CDR1 reads SGHVS; CDR2 reads FNYEAQ. CDR3 amino acids: CASSLAPGSNTEAFF. The CDR3 bases are TGTGCCAGCAGCTTAGCGCCAGGTTCGAACACTGAAGCTTTCTTT. Variable domain in full (rest from reference TRBV7-6 and TRBJ1-1): GAGVSQSPRYKVTKRGQDVALRCDPISGHVSLYWYRQALGQGPEFLTYFNYEAQQDKSGLPNDRFSAERPEGSISTLTIQRTEQRDSAMYRCASSLAPGSNTEAFFGQGTRLTVV.

The chain joins TRBV6-2 or TRBV6-3 to TRBJ2-2; 8 bases are a match to TRBD2. Germline CDR1 is MNHEY and CDR2 is SVGEGT. This CDR3 contains 14 residues. V lost 2 bases and J lost 6; bases outside the gene matches: 2. DNA of the CDR3: TGTGCCAGCAGTTACGGCGGGGGGTCCGGGGAGCTGTTTTTT. Its protein is CASSYGGGSGELFF.

The chain links TRBV18 to TRBJ2-2; D perhaps matches TRBD2 (6 bases). V lost 0 bases and J lost 9, with 11 bases in between. The V gene's germline CDR1 is KGHSH and CDR2 LQKENI. This CDR3 is built from 14 residues. The CDR3 bases are TGTGCCAGCTCACCACCGGGGGGAGCCCGGGAGCTGTTTTTT. This encodes CASSPPGGARELFF.

The table lists this clonotype with many counts. V gene TRBV19 combines with J gene TRBJ1-1; D not certain. The germline V gene encodes CDR1 LNHDA and CDR2 SQIVND (reference sequence). The CDR3 totals 14 residues. V was pared by 7 bases and J by 1 base, with 13 bases between. The CDR3 region is CASIGEPENTEAFF. The CDR3 region has the DNA TGTGCCAGTATCGGCGAGCCGGAGAACACTGAAGCTTTCTTT.

This clonotype was found many times. The chain is built from TRBV28 and TRBJ1-5; TRBD1 is a possible D gene (6 bases). Trimming cost V 6 bases and J 4 bases, with 22 bases left between them. The length of the CDR3 is 17 residues. Per germline, CDR1 MDHEN and CDR2 SYDVKM. In nucleotides, the CDR3 is TGTGCCAGCAGCCCCGTCGTGTGGGGGGCTAGGAATCAGCCCCAGCATTTT. It codes for CASSPVVWGARNQPQHF.

This clonotype was picked up a small number of times. V gene TRBV12-3 or TRBV12-4 combines with J gene TRBJ2-7; 8 nucleotides match TRBD1. Trimming cost V 5 bases and J 1 base; bases outside gene matches: 7. The CDR3 consists of 15 residues. The CDR3 region has the DNA TGTGCCAGCAGTACGGCCGGGACAGGTTCCTACGAGCAGTACTTC. Its translation: CASSTAGTGSYEQYF.

A few counts support this clonotype. The chain combines TRBV5-1 with TRBJ2-7; 9 bases map to TRBD2. This CDR3 is built from 16 residues. The ends lost 0 bases at V and 0 bases at J; junction bases unmatched: 4. Per the germline V gene, CDR1 is SGHRS and CDR2 is YFSETQ. CDR3 protein: CASSLAAGGLSYEQYF. The CDR3 nucleotides read TGCGCCAGCAGCTTGGCGGCGGGGGGGCTCTCCTACGAGCAGTACTTC.

In its sample, this clonotype was seen many times. This chain connects TRBV18 to TRBJ1-1; D is unclear. The CDR3 covers 13 residues. Trimming removed 4 bases from V and 1 base from J, with 7 bases in between. Per germline, CDR1 KGHSH and CDR2 LQKENI. The CDR3 spells CASSLDENTEAFF. The CDR3 DNA follows: TGTGCCAGCTCACTCGACGAGAACACTGAAGCTTTCTTT.

This chain links TRBV20-1 with TRBJ2-7, with unresolved D. Trimming stripped 2 bases from V and 2 bases from J, with 13 bases between. This CDR3 region has 14 residues. From germline, CDR1 is DFQATT and CDR2 SNEGSKA (reference sequence). The CDR3 protein is CSARLGGPTYEQYF. CDR3 sequence (DNA): TGCAGTGCTAGACTTGGCGGCCCCACCTACGAGCAGTACTTC.